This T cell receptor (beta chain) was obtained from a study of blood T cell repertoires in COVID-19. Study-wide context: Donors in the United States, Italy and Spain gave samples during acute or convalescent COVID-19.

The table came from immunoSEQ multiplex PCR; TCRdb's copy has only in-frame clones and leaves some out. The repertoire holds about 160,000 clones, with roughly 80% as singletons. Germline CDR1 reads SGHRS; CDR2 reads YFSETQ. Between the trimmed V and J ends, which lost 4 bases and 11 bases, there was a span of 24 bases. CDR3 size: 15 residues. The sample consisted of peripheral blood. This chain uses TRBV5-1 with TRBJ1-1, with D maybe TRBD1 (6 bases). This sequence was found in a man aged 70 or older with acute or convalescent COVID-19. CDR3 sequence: CASSTPDSTGRVAFF. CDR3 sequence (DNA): TGCGCCAGCAGCACCCCGGACAGTACTGGTCGTGTGGCTTTCTTT.